The TCR beta chain described here comes from a study of early T cells in non-severe SARS-CoV-2 infection. In the study overall: Chains were not paired, and sequencing was done on bulk RNA from unsorted whole blood.

On this clonotype itself: What it recognizes is unknown.

Molecules of cDNA were individually given unique molecular identifiers that were attached to them. TCRdb reprocessed the 5' RACE reads via MiXCR and lists one record per CDR3 protein. The sample has about 89,000 distinct CDR3 sequences, roughly 14% seen once; the top ten hold under 0.75%. Study results and limitations: Anti-spike CD8 responses were favored by VDJdb matching, which missed private and CD4 specificities.

The V gene lost 8 bases and the J gene lost 0 bases, with 11 bases spanning the gap. Looked up from germline, CDR1 is MNHNY and CDR2 is SVGAGI (reference sequence). There are 14 residues in the CDR3. The clonotype was recovered from an adult who was a healthcare worker with PCR-confirmed SARS-CoV-2 infection or an uninfected control (not recorded which). The chain couples TRBV6-6 to TRBJ2-1, with a tentative D call TRBD1 (5 bases). The specimen was whole blood. The CDR3 sequence: CASSDMGSYNEQFF. For the CDR3, the DNA is TGTGCCAGCTCGGACATGGGCTCCTACAATGAGCAGTTCTTC.